This entry describes one T cell receptor (beta chain). Its antigen is as yet unknown. The data belong to a study of T cell clonotyping in hematopoietic cell transplantation. Broader study findings: After transplant, recipient diversity fell while pathologically expanded clonotypes grew through day 180.

Data came from immunoSEQ multiplex PCR; TCRdb stores just in-frame clones and leaves some out. This table has 5,000 to 6,000 clones, 25% to 40% appearing once. V was clipped by 6 bases and J by 0 bases, with 8 bases between them. This CDR3 has 13 residues. From germline, CDR1 is MNHEY and CDR2 SVGAGI. Stated time point: recipient sample about 28 days before transplant, after cytoreduction. This sequence originates from a man over 45 with myelofibrosis. Some clones in this sample may be carry-over from other donors' samples. Material: peripheral blood mononuclear cells, obtained before stem cell transplant. This rearrangement joins TRBV6-5 to TRBJ1-1; D call uncertain. CDR3 loop: CASRRVMNTEAFF. Here the CDR3 DNA reads TGTGCCAGCAGGCGAGTGATGAACACTGAAGCTTTCTTT.